The T cell receptor (beta chain) described here comes from a study of OX40 agonist ivuxolimab in advanced cancers. It was autoimmune disease history or systemic immunosuppression that excluded patients. The sampling schedule covered blood at baseline, cycle 4 day 1, and cycle 7 day 1. Only in-frame clones appear in the TCRdb table, and some are missing; sequencing was by immunoSEQ multiplex PCR. The table shows tens of thousands of clones, with 90% to 95% occurring only once. V was shortened by 5 bases and J by 8 bases, with 22 bases between the two germline ends. Germline lookup yields CDR1 SGHNT and CDR2 YENEEA. This CDR3 is 16 amino acids long.

The chain couples TRBV11-3 to TRBJ2-1; possibly TRBD2 for D (7 bases). The sequence came from an adult with an advanced solid tumor such as melanoma, head and neck, liver or kidney cancer. The specimen comprised CD4+ or CD8+ T cells sorted from blood, sampled in a trial of the OX40 agonist ivuxolimab. CDR3 DNA sequence: TGTGCCAGCAGCCCACGGGCCGCAGGGGAGGGGGATGAGCAGTTCTTC. This gives the protein CASSPRAAGEGDEQFF.